This TCR beta chain was documented in a study of T cell changes during pregnancy in multiple sclerosis. Some clones are missing from TCRdb's copy, which holds only in-frame ones; the method was immunoSEQ multiplex PCR. Of about 36,000 clones detected, 91% appear once; the ten largest clones hold 0.45% to 0.55%. The CDR3 has 18 residues. V gave up 0 bases and J gave up 5 bases; unmatched junction bases: 10. Germline-derived CDR1 and CDR2 are LNHDA and SQIVND (reference sequence). The TCR originated in a female donor in good health, enrolled as a control in a pregnancy study. This chain connects TRBV19 to TRBJ1-4, with 9 bases lining up with TRBD1. The sample here was CD4+ T cells from peripheral blood mononuclear cells, taken in the second trimester of pregnancy. The CDR3 bases are TGTGCCAGTAGTATAGACGACGGGACAGGGAGGTGGAATGAAAAACTGTTTTTT. Its protein is CASSIDDGTGRWNEKLFF.